This T cell receptor beta chain was captured in a study of regulatory T cells in long-lasting Graves disease. Stated time point: newly diagnosed GD, antithyroid drugs for less than 3 months. The TCR library used RNA extracted from PBMCs. Arm-PCR with iRepertoire HTBI primers amplified the CDR3 regions for these TCR beta libraries. MiXCR was run by TCRdb on the multiplex PCR reads, yielding one entry per CDR3 protein. The profile covers 380,000 or so distinct CDR3 sequences, with around 15% appearing a single time and 20% to 25% taken by the ten largest. The sample was also linked to a second study, of T cells in Graves' hyperthyroidism and ophthalmopathy.

This material consisted of peripheral blood mononuclear cells (PBMCs), taken at new diagnosis, from a patient treated with antithyroid drugs. The sequence came from a woman younger than 35 with Graves disease.

The CDR3 coding sequence is TGTGCCAGCAGCTTAGCAGGTGTCAGGGTAAGGAGGGACGAGCAGTACTTC. It encodes CASSLAGVRVRRDEQYF. The gene calls are TRBV7-8 and TRBJ2-7, with D perhaps TRBD2 (6 bases). The length of the CDR3 is 17 residues. Trimming pared 0 bases from V and 5 bases from J, leaving 20 bases between. From germline, CDR1 is SGHVS and CDR2 FQNEAQ. The full variable domain, rest sourced from reference TRBV7-8 and TRBJ2-7, is GAGVSQSPRYKVAKRGQDVALRCDPISGHVSLFWYQQALGQGPEFLTYFQNEAQLDKSGLPSDRFFAERPEGSVSTLKIQRTQQEDSAVYLCASSLAGVRVRRDEQYFGPGTRLTVT.